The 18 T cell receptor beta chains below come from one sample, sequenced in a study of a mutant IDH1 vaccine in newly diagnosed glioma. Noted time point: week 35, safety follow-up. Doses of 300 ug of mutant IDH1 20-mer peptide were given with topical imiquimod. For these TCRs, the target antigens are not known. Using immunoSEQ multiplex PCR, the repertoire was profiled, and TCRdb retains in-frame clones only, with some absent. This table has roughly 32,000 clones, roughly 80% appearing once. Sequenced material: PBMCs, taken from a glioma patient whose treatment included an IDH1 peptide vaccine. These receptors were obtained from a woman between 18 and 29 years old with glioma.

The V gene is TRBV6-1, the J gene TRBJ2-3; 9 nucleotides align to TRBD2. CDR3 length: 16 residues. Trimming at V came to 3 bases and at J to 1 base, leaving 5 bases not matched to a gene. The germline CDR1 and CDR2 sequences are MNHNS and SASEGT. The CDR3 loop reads CASSESVAGGTDTQYF. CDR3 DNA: TGTGCCAGCAGTGAGAGTGTAGCGGGGGGCACAGATACGCAGTATTTT.

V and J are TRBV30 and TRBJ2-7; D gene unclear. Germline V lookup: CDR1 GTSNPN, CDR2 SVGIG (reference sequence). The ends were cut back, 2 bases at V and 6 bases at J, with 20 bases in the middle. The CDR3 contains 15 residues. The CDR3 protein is CAWSPTSGFVGEQYF. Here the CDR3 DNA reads TGTGCCTGGAGTCCCACTTCGGGTTTTGTCGGCGAGCAGTACTTC.

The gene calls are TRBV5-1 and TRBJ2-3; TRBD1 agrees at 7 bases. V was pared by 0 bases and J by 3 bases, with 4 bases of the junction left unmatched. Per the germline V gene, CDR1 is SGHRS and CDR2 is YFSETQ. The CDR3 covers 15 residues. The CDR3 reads CASSLETGMTDTQYF. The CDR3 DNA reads TGCGCCAGCAGCTTGGAGACAGGGATGACAGATACGCAGTATTTT.

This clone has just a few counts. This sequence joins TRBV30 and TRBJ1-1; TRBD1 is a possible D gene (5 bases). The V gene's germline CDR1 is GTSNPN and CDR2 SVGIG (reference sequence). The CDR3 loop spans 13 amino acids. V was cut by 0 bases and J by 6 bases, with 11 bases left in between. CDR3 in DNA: TGTGCCTGGAGTGTAGGGGTCCGTTCTGAAGCTTTCTTT. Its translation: CAWSVGVRSEAFF.

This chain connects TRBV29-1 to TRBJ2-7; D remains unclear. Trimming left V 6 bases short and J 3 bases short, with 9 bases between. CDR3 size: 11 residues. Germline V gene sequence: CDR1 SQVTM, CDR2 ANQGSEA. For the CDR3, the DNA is TGCAGCGTGCGGAGAAGCTACGAGCAGTACTTC. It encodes CSVRRSYEQYF.

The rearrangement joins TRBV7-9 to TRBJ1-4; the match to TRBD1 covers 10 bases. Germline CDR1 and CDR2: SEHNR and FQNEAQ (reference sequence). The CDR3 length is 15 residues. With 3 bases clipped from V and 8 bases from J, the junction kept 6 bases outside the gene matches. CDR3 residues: CASSLGSGQGEKLFF. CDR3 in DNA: TGTGCCAGCAGCTTGGGATCGGGACAGGGGGAAAAACTGTTTTTT.

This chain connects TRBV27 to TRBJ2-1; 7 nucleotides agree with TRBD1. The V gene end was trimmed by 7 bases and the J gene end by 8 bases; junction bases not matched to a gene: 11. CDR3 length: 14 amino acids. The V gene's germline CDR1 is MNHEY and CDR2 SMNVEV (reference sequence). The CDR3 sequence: CASTRGRGWDEQFF. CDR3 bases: TGTGCCAGCACCCGGGGCAGGGGGTGGGATGAGCAGTTCTTC.

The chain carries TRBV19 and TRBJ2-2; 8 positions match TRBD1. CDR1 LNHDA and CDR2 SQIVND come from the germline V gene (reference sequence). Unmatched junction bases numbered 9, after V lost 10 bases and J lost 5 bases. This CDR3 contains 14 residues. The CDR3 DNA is TGTGCCACCAAACAGGACAGGGTAACCGGGGAGCTGTTTTTT. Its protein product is CATKQDRVTGELFF.

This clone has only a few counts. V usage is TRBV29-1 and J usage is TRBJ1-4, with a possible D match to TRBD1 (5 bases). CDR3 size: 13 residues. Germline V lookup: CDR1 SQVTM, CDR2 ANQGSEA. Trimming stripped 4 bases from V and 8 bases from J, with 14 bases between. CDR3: CSVGAGSKEKLFF. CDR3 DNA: TGCAGCGTTGGGGCAGGGAGTAAGGAAAAACTGTTTTTT.

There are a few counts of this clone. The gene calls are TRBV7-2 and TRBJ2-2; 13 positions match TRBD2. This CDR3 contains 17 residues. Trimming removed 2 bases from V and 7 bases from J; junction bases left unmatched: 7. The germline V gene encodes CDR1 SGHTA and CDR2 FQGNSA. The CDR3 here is CASSLRTSGRAIGELFF. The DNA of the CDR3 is TGTGCCAGCAGCTTACGCACTAGCGGGAGGGCCATCGGGGAGCTGTTTTTT.

This CDR3 reads CASTLAGAYNEQFF. Written as DNA, the CDR3 is TGTGCCAGCACACTAGCGGGAGCCTACAATGAGCAGTTCTTC. The V and J genes are TRBV7-8 and TRBJ2-1, with 11 bases matching TRBD2. With 7 bases clipped from V and 2 bases from J, the junction kept 1 base outside the gene matches. Germline CDR1 reads SGHVS; CDR2 reads FQNEAQ. This CDR3 is 14 amino acids long.

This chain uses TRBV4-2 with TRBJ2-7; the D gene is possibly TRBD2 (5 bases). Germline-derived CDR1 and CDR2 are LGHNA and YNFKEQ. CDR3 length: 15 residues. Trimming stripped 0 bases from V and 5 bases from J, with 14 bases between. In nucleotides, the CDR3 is TGTGCCAGCAGCCAAGACCCGGGATTTCGGAACGAGCAGTACTTC. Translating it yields CASSQDPGFRNEQYF.

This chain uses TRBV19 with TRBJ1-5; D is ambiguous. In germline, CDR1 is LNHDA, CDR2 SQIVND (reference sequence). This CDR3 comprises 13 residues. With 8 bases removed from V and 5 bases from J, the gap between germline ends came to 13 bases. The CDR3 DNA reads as TGTGCCAGTGTTGGGGAGGGATATCAGCCCCAGCATTTT. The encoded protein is CASVGEGYQPQHF.

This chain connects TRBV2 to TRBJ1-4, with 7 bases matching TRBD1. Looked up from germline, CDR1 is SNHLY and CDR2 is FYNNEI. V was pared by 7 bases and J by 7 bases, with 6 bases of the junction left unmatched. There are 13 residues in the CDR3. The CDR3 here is CASNEGAGEKLFF. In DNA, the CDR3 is TGTGCCAGCAATGAGGGGGCAGGTGAAAAACTGTTTTTT. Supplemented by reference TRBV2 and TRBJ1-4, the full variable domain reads EPEVTQTPSHQVTQMGQEVILRCVPISNHLYFYWYRQILGQKVEFLVSFYNNEISEKSEIFDDQFSVERPDGSNFTLKIRSTKLEDSAMYFCASNEGAGEKLFFGSGTQLSVL.

The CDR3 loop reads CASSQGAGPSYEQYF. CDR3 sequence (DNA): TGCGCCAGCAGCCAAGGCGCAGGACCCTCCTACGAGCAGTACTTC. The J gene is TRBJ2-7, the V gene TRBV4-1, with D unclear. The ends were cut back, 1 base at V and 0 bases at J, with 10 bases in the middle. Germline CDR1 reads MGHRA; CDR2 reads YSYEKL. This CDR3 comprises 15 residues.

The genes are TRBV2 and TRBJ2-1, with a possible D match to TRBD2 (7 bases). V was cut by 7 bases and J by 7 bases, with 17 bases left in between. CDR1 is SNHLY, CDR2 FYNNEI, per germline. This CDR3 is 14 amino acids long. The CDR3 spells CASIAGGPRNEQFF. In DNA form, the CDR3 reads TGTGCCAGCATCGCCGGGGGGCCACGGAATGAGCAGTTCTTC. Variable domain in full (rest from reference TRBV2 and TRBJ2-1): EPEVTQTPSHQVTQMGQEVILRCVPISNHLYFYWYRQILGQKVEFLVSFYNNEISEKSEIFDDQFSVERPDGSNFTLKIRSTKLEDSAMYFCASIAGGPRNEQFFGPGTRLTVL.

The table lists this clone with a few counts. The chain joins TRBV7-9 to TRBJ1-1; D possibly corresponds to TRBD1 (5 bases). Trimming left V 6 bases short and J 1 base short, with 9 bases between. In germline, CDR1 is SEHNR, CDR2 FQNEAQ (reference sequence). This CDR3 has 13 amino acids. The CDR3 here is CASRKTGNTEAFF. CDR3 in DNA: TGTGCCAGCAGAAAAACAGGGAACACTGAAGCTTTCTTT.

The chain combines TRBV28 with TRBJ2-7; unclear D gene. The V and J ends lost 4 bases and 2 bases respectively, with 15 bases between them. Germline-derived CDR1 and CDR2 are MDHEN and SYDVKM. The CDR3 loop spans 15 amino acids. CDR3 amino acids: CASSSPNMSPYEQYF. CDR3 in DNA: TGTGCCAGCAGTTCCCCGAACATGTCGCCCTACGAGCAGTACTTC.